This T cell receptor (beta chain) originates from a study of shared clonotypes between healthy human individuals. Worth noting for this clone: Other DNA sequences from this sample encode an identical CDR3 as well.

Sequencing used immunoSEQ multiplex PCR; TCRdb keeps in-frame clones, though not all of them. The profile shows around 330,000 clones, over 65% of them singletons. Recent vaccinations or acute infections were absent in the healthy HIV-negative adult donors. The CDR3 runs to 16 residues. V gave up 0 bases and J gave up 0 bases, with 12 bases separating them. Germline V gene sequence: CDR1 MNHNY, CDR2 SVGAGI (reference sequence). The sequence was obtained from a man aged 25 to 45 in good health. V usage is TRBV6-6 and J usage is TRBJ2-7; tentative D call: TRBD2 (6 bases). Material: memory CD4+ T cells sorted from blood. Regarding subset: CD45RA-negative fraction. The CDR3 DNA reads TGTGCCAGCAGTTACTCGGGCGGGGTGAGCTCCTACGAGCAGTACTTC. Residues: CASSYSGGVSSYEQYF.